The next 8 T cell receptor beta chains were all read from a single sample in a study of cytomegalovirus exposure and HLA in healthy donors. The PCR was carried out with 60 Vbeta primers and 13 Jbeta primers. Some clones are missing from TCRdb's copy, which holds only in-frame ones; the method was immunoSEQ multiplex PCR. The top ten clones hold about 0.64% of a sample with approximately 150,000 clones, over 60% of them seen once. The source material was PBMCs. These receptors all come from a male donor in good health and CMV-seronegative.

CDR3 residues: CASSPPGNTEAFF. CDR3 nucleotide sequence: TGTGCCAGCAGTCCTCCAGGGAACACTGAAGCTTTCTTT. J is TRBJ1-1 and V is TRBV11-3; D is uncertain. V gave up 6 bases and J gave up 1 base, with 9 bases separating them. The CDR3 is 13 amino acids. The germline CDR1 and CDR2 sequences are SGHNT and YENEEA.

V gene TRBV6-5 combines with J gene TRBJ2-3, with TRBD2 matching 8 bases. Per the germline V gene, CDR1 is MNHEY and CDR2 is SVGAGI. The CDR3 has 14 amino acids. Trimming took 10 bases from V and 2 from J; bases not matched to a gene: 8. The CDR3 DNA reads as TGTGCCACCCGGACTAGCTCCTACACAGATACGCAGTATTTT. This translates into CATRTSSYTDTQYF.

This clone appeared a few times. The V gene is TRBV5-1, the J gene TRBJ1-2; 7 nucleotides agree with TRBD1. The junction had 8 bases not matched to a gene; V was cut back by 4 bases and J by 8 bases. The CDR3 runs 13 residues. CDR1 is SGHRS and CDR2 is YFSETQ in the germline V gene. The CDR3 is CASSPAGGSGYTF. Here the CDR3 DNA reads TGCGCCAGCAGCCCCGCAGGGGGTAGCGGCTACACCTTC.

This clone has more than one count but fewer than ten. The genes are TRBV5-1 and TRBJ2-1, with 7 bases lining up with TRBD1. There are 14 residues in the CDR3. Trimming at V came to 1 base and at J to 9 bases, leaving 7 bases not matched to a gene. Germline CDR1 SGHRS, CDR2 YFSETQ. The CDR3 protein is CASSLRGQGGEQFF. In DNA, the CDR3 is TGCGCCAGCAGCTTGAGGGGGCAGGGTGGTGAGCAGTTCTTC. The complete variable domain, with remaining parts taken from reference TRBV5-1 and TRBJ2-1, reads KAGVTQTPRYLIKTRGQQVTLSCSPISGHRSVSWYQQTPGQGLQFLFEYFSETQRNKGNFPGRFSGRQFSNSRSEMNVSTLELGDSALYLCASSLRGQGGEQFFGPGTRLTVL.

The chain joins TRBV2 to TRBJ2-7; D possibly corresponds to TRBD2 (5 bases). Germline V lookup: CDR1 SNHLY, CDR2 FYNNEI. CDR3 length: 11 amino acids. V lost 7 bases to trimming and J lost 9 bases, with 13 bases between them. CDR3 sequence reads: CASMEELVQYF. CDR3 in DNA: TGTGCCAGCATGGAGGAATTGGTGCAGTACTTC.

This clone was observed a handful of times. The chain links TRBV6-6 to TRBJ1-6; D gene unclear. Germline V gene sequence: CDR1 MNHNY, CDR2 SVGAGI (reference sequence). The V and J ends lost 6 bases and 13 bases respectively, with 16 bases between them. The CDR3 covers 13 residues. CDR3 DNA sequence: TGTGCCAGCAGCGCAAACCCCGGAGCGCCCCTCCACTTT. It yields the protein CASSANPGAPLHF.

This chain connects TRBV18 to TRBJ2-3, with TRBD1 matching 7 bases. Looked up from germline, CDR1 is KGHSH and CDR2 is LQKENI. The junction had 3 bases not matched to a gene; V was cut back by 3 bases and J by 0 bases. CDR3 length: 15 amino acids. Written as DNA, the CDR3 is TGTGCCAGCTCACCGGGACAGCGAAGCACAGATACGCAGTATTTT. Translating gives CASSPGQRSTDTQYF.

The chain employs TRBV18 and TRBJ2-5, with a tentative D call TRBD1 (5 bases). The J call may be faulty, since TRBJ2-7 better matches the DNA end. Germline CDR1 and CDR2: KGHSH and LQKENI. The length of the CDR3 is 15 residues. CDR3 sequence reads: CASSPSTAVSYEQYF. CDR3 DNA: TGTGCCAGCTCACCGTCGACAGCTGTAAGCTACGAGCAGTACTTC.